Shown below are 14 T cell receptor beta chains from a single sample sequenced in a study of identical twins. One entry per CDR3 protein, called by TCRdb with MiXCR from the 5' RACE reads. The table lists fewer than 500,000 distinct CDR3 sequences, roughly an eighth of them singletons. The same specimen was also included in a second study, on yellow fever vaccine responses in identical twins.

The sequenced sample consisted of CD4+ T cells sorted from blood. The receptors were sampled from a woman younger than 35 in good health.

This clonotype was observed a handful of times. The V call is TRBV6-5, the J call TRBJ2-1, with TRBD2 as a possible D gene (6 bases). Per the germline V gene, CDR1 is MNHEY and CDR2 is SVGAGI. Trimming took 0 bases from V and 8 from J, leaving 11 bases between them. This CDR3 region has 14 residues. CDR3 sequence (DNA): TGTGCCAGCAGTTACTCTGGGGGGAGCGATGAGCAGTTCTTC. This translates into CASSYSGGSDEQFF.

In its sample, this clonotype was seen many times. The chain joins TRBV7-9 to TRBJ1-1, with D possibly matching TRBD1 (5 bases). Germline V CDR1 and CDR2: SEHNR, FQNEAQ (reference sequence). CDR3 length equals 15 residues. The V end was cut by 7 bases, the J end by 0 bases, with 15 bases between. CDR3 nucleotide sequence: TGTGCCAGCACCACGAGGGGCAGCCTGAACACTGAAGCTTTCTTT. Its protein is CASTTRGSLNTEAFF.

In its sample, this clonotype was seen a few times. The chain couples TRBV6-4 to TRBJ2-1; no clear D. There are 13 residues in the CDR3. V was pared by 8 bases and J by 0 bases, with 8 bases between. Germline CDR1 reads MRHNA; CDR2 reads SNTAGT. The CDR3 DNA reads TGTGCCAGCCTTAAGAGCTCCTACAATGAGCAGTTCTTC. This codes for CASLKSSYNEQFF.

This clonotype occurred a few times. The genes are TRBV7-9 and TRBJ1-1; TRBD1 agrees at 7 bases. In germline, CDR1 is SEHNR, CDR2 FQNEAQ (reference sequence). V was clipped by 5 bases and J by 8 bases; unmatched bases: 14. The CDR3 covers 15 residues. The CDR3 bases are TGTGCCAGCAGCCCTGGGGAGGGGGCGGGAGGAGAAGCTTTCTTT. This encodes CASSPGEGAGGEAFF.

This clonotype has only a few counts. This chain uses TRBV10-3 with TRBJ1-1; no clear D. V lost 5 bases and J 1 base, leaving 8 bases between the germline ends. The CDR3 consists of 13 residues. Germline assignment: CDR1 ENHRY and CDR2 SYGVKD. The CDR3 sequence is CAISSDSNTEAFF. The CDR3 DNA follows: TGTGCCATCAGTTCGGACTCGAACACTGAAGCTTTCTTT.

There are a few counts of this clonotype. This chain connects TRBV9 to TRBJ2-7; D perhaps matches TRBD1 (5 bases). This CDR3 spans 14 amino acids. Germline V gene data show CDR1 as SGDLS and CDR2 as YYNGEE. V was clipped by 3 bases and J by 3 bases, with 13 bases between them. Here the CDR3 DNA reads TGTGCCAGCAGCGCGCAGGTGGGGCTCTACGAGCAGTACTTC. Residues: CASSAQVGLYEQYF.

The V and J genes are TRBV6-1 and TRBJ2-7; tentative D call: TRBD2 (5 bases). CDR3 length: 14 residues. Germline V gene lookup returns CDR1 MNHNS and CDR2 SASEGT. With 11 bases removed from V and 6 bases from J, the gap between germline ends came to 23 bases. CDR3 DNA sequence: TGTGCCTCTCGGAGGACTTTAGGTCGTCTCGAGCAGTACTTC. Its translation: CASRRTLGRLEQYF.

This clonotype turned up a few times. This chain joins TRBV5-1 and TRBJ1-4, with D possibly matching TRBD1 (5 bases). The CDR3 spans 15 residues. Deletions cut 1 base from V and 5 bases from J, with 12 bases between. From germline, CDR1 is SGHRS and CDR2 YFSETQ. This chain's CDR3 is CASSLLQGPNEKLFF. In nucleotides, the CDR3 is TGCGCCAGCAGCTTGCTTCAGGGACCAAATGAAAAACTGTTTTTT. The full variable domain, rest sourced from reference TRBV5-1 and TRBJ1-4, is KAGVTQTPRYLIKTRGQQVTLSCSPISGHRSVSWYQQTPGQGLQFLFEYFSETQRNKGNFPGRFSGRQFSNSRSEMNVSTLELGDSALYLCASSLLQGPNEKLFFGSGTQLSVL.

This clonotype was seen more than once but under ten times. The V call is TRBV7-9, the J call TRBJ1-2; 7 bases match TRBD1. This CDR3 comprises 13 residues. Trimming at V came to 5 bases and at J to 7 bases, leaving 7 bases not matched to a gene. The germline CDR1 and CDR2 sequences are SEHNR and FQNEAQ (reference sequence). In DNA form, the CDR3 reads TGTGCCAGCAGCCCGGAGGGGGCCTTTGGCTACACCTTC. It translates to CASSPEGAFGYTF.

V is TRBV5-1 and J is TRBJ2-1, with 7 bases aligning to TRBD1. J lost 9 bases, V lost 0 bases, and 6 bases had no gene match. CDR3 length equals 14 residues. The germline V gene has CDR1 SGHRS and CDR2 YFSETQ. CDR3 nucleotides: TGCGCCAGCAGCTTGGAAGGGGGCTGGAGTGAGCAGTTCTTC. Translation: CASSLEGGWSEQFF. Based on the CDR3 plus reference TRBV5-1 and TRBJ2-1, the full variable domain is KAGVTQTPRYLIKTRGQQVTLSCSPISGHRSVSWYQQTPGQGLQFLFEYFSETQRNKGNFPGRFSGRQFSNSRSEMNVSTLELGDSALYLCASSLEGGWSEQFFGPGTRLTVL.

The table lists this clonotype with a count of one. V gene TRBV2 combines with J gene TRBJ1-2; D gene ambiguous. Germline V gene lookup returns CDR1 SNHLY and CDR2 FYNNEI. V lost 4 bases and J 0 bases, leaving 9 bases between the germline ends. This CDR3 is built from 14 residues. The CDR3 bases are TGTGCCAGCAGTGCCAGCCTTTCTAACTATGGCTACACCTTC. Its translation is CASSASLSNYGYTF.

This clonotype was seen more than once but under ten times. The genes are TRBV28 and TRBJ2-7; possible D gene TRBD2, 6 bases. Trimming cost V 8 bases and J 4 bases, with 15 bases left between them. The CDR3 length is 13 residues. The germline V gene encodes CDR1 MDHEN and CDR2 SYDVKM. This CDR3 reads CASYPTGRYEQYF. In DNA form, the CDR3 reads TGTGCCAGCTACCCGACTGGGAGGTACGAGCAGTACTTC.

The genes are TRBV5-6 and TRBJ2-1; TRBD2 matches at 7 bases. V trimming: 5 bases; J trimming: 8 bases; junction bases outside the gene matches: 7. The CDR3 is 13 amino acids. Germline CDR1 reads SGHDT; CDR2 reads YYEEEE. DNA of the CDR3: TGTGCCAGCAGTTTAGGGAGGGCCCATGAGCAGTTCTTC. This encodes CASSLGRAHEQFF. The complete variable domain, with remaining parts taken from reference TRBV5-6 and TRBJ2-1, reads DAGVTQSPTHLIKTRGQQVTLRCSPKSGHDTVSWYQQALGQGPQFIFQYYEEEERQRGNFPDRFSGHQFPNYSSELNVNALLLGDSALYLCASSLGRAHEQFFGPGTRLTVL.

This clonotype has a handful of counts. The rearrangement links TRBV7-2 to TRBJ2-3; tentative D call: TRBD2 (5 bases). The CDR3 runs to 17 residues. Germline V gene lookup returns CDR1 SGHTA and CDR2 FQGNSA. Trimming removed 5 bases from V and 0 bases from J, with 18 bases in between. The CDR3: CASSPRRSSSSTDTQYF. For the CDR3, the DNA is TGTGCCAGCAGCCCCCGGAGGAGCAGTTCTAGCACAGATACGCAGTATTTT.